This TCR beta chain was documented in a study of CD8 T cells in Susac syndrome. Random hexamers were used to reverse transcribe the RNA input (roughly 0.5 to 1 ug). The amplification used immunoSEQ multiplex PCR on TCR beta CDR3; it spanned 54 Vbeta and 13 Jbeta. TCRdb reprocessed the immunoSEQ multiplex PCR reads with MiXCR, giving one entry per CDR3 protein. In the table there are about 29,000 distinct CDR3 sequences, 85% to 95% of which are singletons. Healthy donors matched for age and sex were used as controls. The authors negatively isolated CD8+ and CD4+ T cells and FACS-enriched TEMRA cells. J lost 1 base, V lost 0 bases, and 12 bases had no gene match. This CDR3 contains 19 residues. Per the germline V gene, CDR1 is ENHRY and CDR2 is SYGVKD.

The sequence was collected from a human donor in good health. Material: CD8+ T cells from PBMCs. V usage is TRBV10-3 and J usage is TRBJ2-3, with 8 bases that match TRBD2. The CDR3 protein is CAISESDRWSSGGTDTQYF. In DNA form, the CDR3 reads TGTGCCATCAGTGAGTCTGATCGATGGAGTAGCGGGGGCACAGATACGCAGTATTTT.